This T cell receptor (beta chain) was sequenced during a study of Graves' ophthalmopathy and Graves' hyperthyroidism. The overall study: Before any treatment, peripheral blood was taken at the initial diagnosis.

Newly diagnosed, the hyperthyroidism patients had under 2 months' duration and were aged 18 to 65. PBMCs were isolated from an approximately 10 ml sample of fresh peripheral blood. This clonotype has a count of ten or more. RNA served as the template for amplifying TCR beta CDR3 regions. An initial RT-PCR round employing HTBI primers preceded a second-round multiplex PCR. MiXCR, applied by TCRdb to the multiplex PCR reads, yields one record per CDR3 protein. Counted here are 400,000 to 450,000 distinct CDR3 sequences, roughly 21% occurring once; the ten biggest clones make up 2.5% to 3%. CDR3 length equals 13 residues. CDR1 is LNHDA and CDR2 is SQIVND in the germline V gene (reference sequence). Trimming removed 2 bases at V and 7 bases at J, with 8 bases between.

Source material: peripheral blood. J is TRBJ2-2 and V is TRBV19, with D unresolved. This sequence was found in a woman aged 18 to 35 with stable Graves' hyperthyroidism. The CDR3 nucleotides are TGTGCCAGTAGTATACGTCAGTTCGGGGAGCTGTTTTTT. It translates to CASSIRQFGELFF.